This TCR beta chain stems from a study of T cells after yellow fever vaccination. Overall study context: Those fractions that held only low numbers of cells were prepared using the SMART-Seq v4 Ultra Low Input RNA kit.

Germline-derived CDR1 and CDR2 are LNHNV and YYDKDF (reference sequence). V was clipped by 6 bases and J by 5 bases; unmatched bases: 8. This CDR3 spans 14 amino acids. Concerning this clonotype: As yet, its antigen is unknown.

The study's findings and limits: Overall, a small share of clonotypes was seen in both CD4 and CD8 compartments. Among primary-vaccination clones, most reappeared after the booster, at about 95% for CD4 and approximately 90% for CD8.

Researchers made TCR cDNA using 5'RACE template switching, and this step added a universal primer site and UMIs. TCRdb re-called the 5' RACE reads through MiXCR, storing one row per CDR3 protein. In the table there are some 240,000 distinct CDR3 sequences, about 5.2% of which are singletons. The rearrangement uses TRBV15 and TRBJ2-5; TRBD1 agrees at 8 bases. Sequenced here: CD4+ T cells sorted from PBMCs, sampled on the day of the yellow fever booster vaccination. The sequence derives from a man younger than 30 who received the YFV17D yellow fever vaccine. Here the CDR3 reads CATSPSGGRETQYF. CDR3 bases: TGTGCCACCAGTCCGTCAGGGGGCCGGGAGACCCAGTACTTC. Together with reference TRBV15 and TRBJ2-5, the CDR3 gives the full variable domain: DAMVIQNPRYQVTQFGKPVTLSCSQTLNHNVMYWYQQKSSQAPKLLFHYYDKDFNNEADTPDNFQSRRPNTSFCFLDIRSPGLGDTAMYLCATSPSGGRETQYFGPGTRLLVL.